This entry lists 22 T cell receptor beta chains sequenced from one sample in a study of cytomegalovirus exposure and HLA in healthy donors. The PCR contained 60 Vbeta and 13 Jbeta primers. The table came from immunoSEQ multiplex PCR; TCRdb's copy has only in-frame clones and leaves some out. Of some 130,000 clones listed, about 72% are singletons. The sample comprised PBMCs. The receptors come from a man in his thirties or forties in good health and CMV-seropositive.

The chain couples TRBV11-2 to TRBJ1-1, with 8 nucleotides matching TRBD1. CDR3 length equals 16 residues. With V trimmed by 2 bases and J by 1 base, 6 bases remained unmatched. Looked up from germline, CDR1 is SGHAT and CDR2 is FQNNGV. The CDR3 DNA follows: TGTGCCAGCAGCTTATGGCCAGGGACAGGGAACACTGAAGCTTTCTTT. Translation: CASSLWPGTGNTEAFF.

This clone was detected only once. This chain uses TRBV30 with TRBJ2-3, with a tentative D call TRBD2 (6 bases). CDR1 and CDR2 from the germline V gene are GTSNPN and SVGIG (reference sequence). Trimming stripped 3 bases from V and 6 bases from J, with 16 bases between. The CDR3 spans 14 residues. This CDR3 is CAWRERVESDTQYF. The CDR3 bases are TGTGCCTGGAGGGAGCGGGTGGAATCGGATACGCAGTATTTT.

This clone was seen more than once but under ten times. The rearrangement links TRBV19 to TRBJ1-1; TRBD1 might be the D (6 bases). CDR3 length: 15 amino acids. Germline CDR1 LNHDA, CDR2 SQIVND (reference sequence). The germline V and J ends were trimmed by 1 base and 4 bases, with 13 bases remaining between them. This CDR3 reads CASSIVVAGATEAFF. CDR3 nucleotides: TGTGCCAGTAGTATAGTAGTCGCAGGGGCCACTGAAGCTTTCTTT.

J is TRBJ2-1 and V is TRBV4-2; 10 positions agree with TRBD2. Trimming at V came to 3 bases and at J to 0 bases, leaving 8 bases not matched to a gene. Germline loops: CDR1 LGHNA, CDR2 YNFKEQ. CDR3 length: 18 amino acids. The CDR3 loop reads CASSHPGLAISSYNEQFF. The CDR3 DNA is TGTGCCAGCAGCCACCCGGGACTAGCGATTAGCTCCTACAATGAGCAGTTCTTC.

The genes are TRBV27 and TRBJ2-1, with TRBD1 as a possible D gene (6 bases). Germline loops: CDR1 MNHEY, CDR2 SMNVEV (reference sequence). V was clipped by 2 bases and J by 5 bases, with 10 bases between them. The CDR3 runs to 14 residues. The CDR3 nucleotides are TGTGCCAGCAGTTTAGTGGGGGCGGACAATGAGCAGTTCTTC. Its translation is CASSLVGADNEQFF.

The V call is TRBV4-3, the J call TRBJ1-5, with 7 bases that match TRBD1. From germline, CDR1 is LGHNA and CDR2 YSLEER. The J segment lost 5 bases and the V segment lost 4 bases, leaving 5 bases of the junction unmatched. There are 14 residues in the CDR3. The DNA of the CDR3 is TGCGCCAGCAGCCCGGTAGGGGGCGATCAGCCCCAGCATTTT. This sequence encodes CASSPVGGDQPQHF.

V is TRBV2 and J is TRBJ2-1; possibly TRBD1 for D (5 bases). CDR1 SNHLY and CDR2 FYNNEI come from the germline V gene. Trimming removed 5 bases at V and 8 bases at J, with 10 bases between. CDR3 length equals 12 residues. The CDR3 spells CASSIRVYEQFF. CDR3 coding DNA: TGTGCCAGCAGTATCAGGGTCTATGAGCAGTTCTTC.

The CDR3 DNA sequence: TGTGCCAGCAGACAACCATTTACTAGTTCCTACAATGAGCAGTTCTTC. Translated, it gives CASRQPFTSSYNEQFF. The chain links TRBV11-2 to TRBJ2-1; perhaps TRBD2 as D (5 bases). The ends were cut back, 6 bases at V and 1 base at J, with 16 bases in the middle. Germline V gene sequence: CDR1 SGHAT, CDR2 FQNNGV. The CDR3 has 16 amino acids.

The CDR3 DNA is TGTGCCAGCAGTCCCTCGGGGAGAGGGTTGAACGAGCAGTACTTC. Protein: CASSPSGRGLNEQYF. The chain joins TRBV27 to TRBJ2-7, with a possible D match to TRBD2 (5 bases). Germline V gene lookup returns CDR1 MNHEY and CDR2 SMNVEV (reference sequence). The CDR3 spans 15 residues. V gave up 5 bases and J gave up 5 bases, with 19 bases separating them.

The chain carries TRBV7-9 and TRBJ1-2; D is unclear. Germline V CDR1 and CDR2: SEHNR, FQNEAQ (reference sequence). V lost 5 bases and J lost 4, with 8 bases in between. The CDR3 is 12 residues long. The CDR3 loop reads CASSPLSYGYTF. The CDR3, as DNA: TGTGCCAGCAGCCCGCTAAGCTATGGCTACACCTTC.

The chain couples TRBV5-1 to TRBJ2-3; possible D gene TRBD1, 6 bases. V was cut by 4 bases and J by 6 bases, with 27 bases left in between. The CDR3 spans 18 residues. CDR1 and CDR2 from the germline V gene are SGHRS and YFSETQ. CDR3 DNA sequence: TGCGCCAGCAGCCCTAGGGGGTTTGTGGACCTAAGGTTTGATACGCAGTATTTT. Its protein product is CASSPRGFVDLRFDTQYF.

This clone has a handful of counts. The chain employs TRBV15 and TRBJ2-5; 9 bases match TRBD2. Germline CDR1 and CDR2: LNHNV and YYDKDF (reference sequence). The CDR3 is 16 residues long. V dropped 0 bases and J dropped 5; count of bases not matched to a gene: 7. The CDR3 protein is CATSRERIAGVETQYF. The CDR3, as DNA: TGTGCCACCAGCAGAGAGAGGATAGCGGGAGTTGAGACCCAGTACTTC.

V and J are TRBV9 and TRBJ2-1, with D possibly matching TRBD1 (6 bases). CDR3 length: 13 amino acids. V dropped 3 bases and J dropped 6 bases, with 10 bases sitting between them. Germline lookup yields CDR1 SGDLS and CDR2 YYNGEE. The CDR3 nucleotides read TGTGCCAGCAGCGCGGACAGCGCCAATGAGCAGTTCTTC. Its protein product is CASSADSANEQFF.

The rearrangement uses TRBV6-1 and TRBJ1-2; the match to TRBD1 covers 9 bases. The trim removed 5 bases at V and 7 bases at J, leaving 8 bases unmatched. The germline V gene has CDR1 MNHNS and CDR2 SASEGT. This CDR3 comprises 14 residues. CDR3 nucleotide sequence: TGTGCCAGCAGTCCTCGACAGGGGGAGGTTGGCTACACCTTC. Encoded protein: CASSPRQGEVGYTF.

This clone was detected only a few times. CDR3 protein: CASRPGTSGRAGELFF. The CDR3 bases are TGTGCCAGCAGGCCCGGGACTAGCGGGAGGGCCGGGGAGCTGTTTTTT. The gene calls are TRBV7-9 and TRBJ2-2, with 16 bases lining up with TRBD2. Per the germline V gene, CDR1 is SEHNR and CDR2 is FQNEAQ (reference sequence). This CDR3 is built from 16 residues. The ends lost 6 bases at V and 6 bases at J; junction bases unmatched: 4. Complete variable domain (other parts from reference TRBV7-9 and TRBJ2-2): DTGVSQNPRHKITKRGQNVTFRCDPISEHNRLYWYRQTLGQGPEFLTYFQNEAQLEKSRLLSDRFSAERPKGSFSTLEIQRTEQGDSAMYLCASRPGTSGRAGELFFGEGSRLTVL.

This clone was counted only a few times. The chain carries TRBV9 and TRBJ2-2; no clear D gene. Germline V gene data show CDR1 as SGDLS and CDR2 as YYNGEE. The CDR3 length is 15 residues. With 3 bases removed from V and 6 bases from J, the gap between germline ends came to 15 bases. Here the CDR3 reads CASSDNDERAGELFF. CDR3 coding DNA: TGTGCCAGCAGCGATAACGACGAACGGGCCGGGGAGCTGTTTTTT.

This chain links TRBV11-2 with TRBJ2-6; possible D gene TRBD1, 6 bases. The CDR3 is 17 residues long. CDR1 SGHAT and CDR2 FQNNGV come from the germline V gene. Trimming pared 6 bases from V and 5 bases from J, leaving 20 bases between. CDR3: CASSFVGGRGRANVLTF. CDR3 nucleotide sequence: TGTGCCAGCAGTTTCGTAGGGGGTCGGGGTCGGGCCAACGTCCTGACTTTC.

The rearrangement uses TRBV15 and TRBJ2-5; TRBD2 aligns across 7 bases. Per germline, CDR1 LNHNV and CDR2 YYDKDF (reference sequence). This CDR3 has 14 residues. Unmatched junction bases numbered 4, after V lost 5 bases and J lost 1 base. CDR3 DNA sequence: TGTGCCACCAGCCCTAGACTAGCCCAAGAGACCCAGTACTTC. Amino acids: CATSPRLAQETQYF.

The chain has TRBV5-1 and TRBJ2-3; TRBD2 aligns across 14 bases. J gave up 6 bases and V 7 bases, and 7 bases lay outside the gene matches. Germline lookup yields CDR1 SGHRS and CDR2 YFSETQ. The CDR3 runs to 15 residues. CDR3 coding DNA: TGCGCCAGCTTCACGGGACTAGCGGGAGTGGATACGCAGTATTTT. It codes for CASFTGLAGVDTQYF.

This clone has just a few counts. The chain carries TRBV11-3 and TRBJ2-7, with D perhaps matching TRBD1 (5 bases). Trimming took off 6 bases at V and 3 bases at J, with 15 bases between the two ends. This CDR3 is built from 14 residues. The germline V gene encodes CDR1 SGHNT and CDR2 YENEEA. The CDR3 sequence: CASSDGHQSYEQYF. CDR3 bases: TGTGCCAGCAGTGATGGACACCAGAGCTACGAGCAGTACTTC.

The chain has TRBV11-3 and TRBJ2-2; D is ambiguous. The CDR3 is 14 amino acids. CDR1 and CDR2 (germline): SGHNT, YENEEA. V lost 3 bases, J lost 2 bases, and 7 bases lay in between. CDR3 nucleotides: TGTGCCAGCAGCTTTGGAGCCAACACCGGGGAGCTGTTTTTT. It translates to CASSFGANTGELFF.

V usage is TRBV6-1 and J usage is TRBJ1-5, with a possible D match to TRBD1 (5 bases). V dropped 1 base and J dropped 0 bases, with 10 bases sitting between them. Germline CDR1 and CDR2: MNHNS and SASEGT. The CDR3 contains 16 residues. Written as DNA, the CDR3 is TGTGCCAGCAGTGAAGGGGGCTGGTATAGCAATCAGCCCCAGCATTTT. Residues: CASSEGGWYSNQPQHF.